This TCR beta chain was sequenced during a study of T cell responses to AZD1222 COVID-19 vaccine. Method: immunoSEQ multiplex PCR; TCRdb's copy keeps in-frame clones and lacks some. The sample contains tens of thousands of clones, 87% of which appear only once. General study results and limits: Most donors were white British, females outnumbered males, and clonal diversity was possibly underestimated. Reportedly, nearly half of unique spike TCRs recognized epitopes outside B.1.351/B.1.1.7 mutations. After two AZD1222 doses, spike-specific TCR breadth and depth rose versus day 0.

Researchers grouped second doses given at about 4 or about 12 weeks into one pool. Of note for this clone: Its specificity is unknown.

The CDR3 sequence is 17 residues long. The chain carries TRBV21-1 and TRBJ2-7. TRBV21-1 is marked as a pseudogene. The receptor comes from an adult who received the AZD1222 COVID-19 vaccine. The input for sequencing was peripheral blood, taken 28 days after the second AZD1222 dose. The CDR3 sequence is CASSKGSGMGETYEQYF. DNA for the CDR3: TGTGCCAGCAGCAAAGGTTCAGGGATGGGGGAAACTTACGAGCAGTACTTC.